A selection of T cell receptor beta chains follows, all from one sample in a study of sequential checkpoint blockade in melanoma. The data were produced by immunoSEQ multiplex PCR, yet TCRdb's version contains in-frame clones alone and is incomplete. The data contain 25,000 to 30,000 clones, about 80% of them seen just once; the ten biggest clones take up 13%. Source: CD8+ T cells sorted from blood (inferred from file names), taken from a patient given nivolumab and ipilimumab in sequence. Every receptor here comes from a human donor with melanoma. Both conserved end residues are part of each CDR3. The order of the fields is D gene, J gene, clone size, V gene, CDR3 DNA, CDR3 protein. D genes are given only for firm matches. Some rows have no size entry. The others give once, few or many, or a class for an expanded clone.

>TRBD2|TRBJ2-5|.|TRBV27
TGTGCCAGCGGGACCTGGGCGGGGGGGCAAGAGACCCAGTACTTC
CASGTWAGGQETQYF
>.|TRBJ1-3|.|TRBV11-2
TGTGCCAGCAGCTTAGATCAACGGGGCTCTGGAAACACCATATATTTT
CASSLDQRGSGNTIYF
>.|TRBJ2-7|.|TRBV7-9
TGTGCCAGCAGCTCTCCACAGGGCTACGGGGCCTACGAGCAGTACTTC
CASSSPQGYGAYEQYF
>.|TRBJ2-3|.|TRBV5-8
TGTGCCAGCAGCTTGTTGGTTTCGACCGGGGGAGATACGCAGTATTTT
CASSLLVSTGGDTQYF
>TRBD1|TRBJ1-1|.|TRBV10-3
TGTGCCATCAGGACAGGGGAGATAGGAGCTTTCTTT
CAIRTGEIGAFF
>TRBD1|TRBJ1-6|.|TRBV5-5
TGTGCCAGCAGCCCTGGACAGGGGGCAGGCACCTATAATTCACCCCTCCACTTT
CASSPGQGAGTYNSPLHF
>.|TRBJ2-7|.|TRBV5-5
TGTGCCAGCACCCTCGGCGGTGACGAGCAGTACTTC
CASTLGGDEQYF
>.|TRBJ2-7|few|TRBV6-6
TGTGCCAGCAGTTATATGGCCCAGCAGTACTTC
CASSYMAQQYF
>.|TRBJ2-7|.|TRBV5-6
TGTGCCAGCAGCTTAATCAGGGCAGGTGACTACGAGCAGTACTTC
CASSLIRAGDYEQYF
>TRBD2|TRBJ2-3|.|TRBV4-1
TGCGCCAGCAGCCAAGCCGAACCCCCGGGACTAGCAGGGGGAGGGGCAGATACGCAGTATTTT
CASSQAEPPGLAGGGADTQYF
>TRBD1|TRBJ2-5|once|TRBV9
TGTGCCAGCAGCGCCGCCGGGACAGTCCAAGAGACCCAGTACTTC
CASSAAGTVQETQYF
>.|TRBJ2-5|.|TRBV5-4
TGTGCCAGCAGGGGGGGACCGAATCAAGAGACCCAGTACTTC
CASRGGPNQETQYF
>.|TRBJ2-1|once|TRBV5-1
TGCGCCAGCAGCACTAGTAATGAGCAGTTCTTC
CASSTSNEQFF
>TRBD1|TRBJ1-2|.|TRBV5-6
TGTGCCAGCAGCTTTCCGATGGGACAGGGTGCAGACTACACCTTC
CASSFPMGQGADYTF
>.|TRBJ2-7|.|TRBV5-6
TGTGCCAGCAGCTCCCCCGGGCCGGCGGGGGAGCAGTACTTC
CASSSPGPAGEQYF